This T cell receptor beta chain derives from a study of OX40 agonist ivuxolimab in advanced cancers. The wider study: The patients got ivuxolimab, which is an agonistic anti-OX40 (CD134) antibody. Study-wide findings and caveats: Expanded clones tended on average to be more numerous among CD8+ T cells than CD4+.

Clones were sequenced by immunoSEQ multiplex PCR, and TCRdb holds only the in-frame ones, with some missing. The sample lists 45,000 or so clones, 75% to 85% occurring once. Comments on this clone: Its antigen is unknown.

This receptor was obtained from an adult with an advanced solid tumor such as melanoma, head and neck, liver or kidney cancer. The source was CD4+ or CD8+ T cells sorted from blood, collected in a trial of the OX40 agonist ivuxolimab.

Written as DNA, the CDR3 is TGCGCCAGCAGCTTGGATGTACAGGGCGTCAAGGGCTACACCTTC. Translation gives CASSLDVQGVKGYTF. This chain uses TRBV5-1 with TRBJ1-2, with D possibly matching TRBD1 (6 bases). The CDR3 totals 15 residues. Germline lookup yields CDR1 SGHRS and CDR2 YFSETQ. V was trimmed by 0 bases and J by 8 bases, leaving 17 bases between them.